This TCR beta chain was sequenced in a study of T cell repertoires in cytomegalovirus infection. Study in general: The public TCR beta signatures pointed to both CMV infection and matching HLA type. Overall study findings and caveats: HLA-C-restricted TCR beta clonotypes specific for CMV led the ex vivo response.

About this clonotype itself: Its antigen is as yet unknown.

Using its own MiXCR run on the reads, TCRdb lists one record per CDR3 protein. The sample lists around 100,000 distinct CDR3 sequences, about 33% occurring once. This CDR3 region has 16 residues. The V end lost 5 bases, the J end lost 4 bases, and 18 bases lay between the germline ends. Germline assignment: CDR1 SNHLY and CDR2 FYNNEI. J is TRBJ1-5 and V is TRBV2; perhaps TRBD1 as D (5 bases). The sequencing here drew on CD8+ T cells from cultured PBMCs, taken from culture after CMV antigen stimulation. The clonotype originates from a human donor in good health (CMV status not recorded). Some clones in this sample may be carry-over from other donors' samples. DNA for the CDR3: TGTGCCAGCAGTCGTTTGGGGGGTGCCTTAAATCAGCCCCAGCATTTT. Amino acids: CASSRLGGALNQPQHF.